Here is one T cell receptor (beta chain) with its context. Antigen specificity is unknown. This sample was taken from a study of identical twins. Germline CDR1 SGHRS, CDR2 YFSETQ. The CDR3 spans 16 residues. A universal primer site was incorporated via template switching, and the cDNA contained unique molecular identifiers. Each CDR3 protein is one row after TCRdb ran MiXCR on the 5' RACE reads. The sample gives roughly 1,500,000 distinct CDR3 sequences, about 31% of which show up once; around 0.3% is in the top ten. Points from the study as a whole: The same donors were not followed; conclusions instead depended on cross-sectional statistical analysis.

This chain links TRBV5-1 with TRBJ2-4; TRBD2 might be the D (5 bases). The tail of the sequence fits TRBJ2-7 better, so the J call may be wrong. Sequences were obtained from cord blood. The receptor was isolated from a newborn girl in good health. CDR3 bases: TGCGCCAGCAGCTTGGTTGGTGGGAGAGACAAGTACGAGCAGTACTTC. This sequence encodes CASSLVGGRDKYEQYF.